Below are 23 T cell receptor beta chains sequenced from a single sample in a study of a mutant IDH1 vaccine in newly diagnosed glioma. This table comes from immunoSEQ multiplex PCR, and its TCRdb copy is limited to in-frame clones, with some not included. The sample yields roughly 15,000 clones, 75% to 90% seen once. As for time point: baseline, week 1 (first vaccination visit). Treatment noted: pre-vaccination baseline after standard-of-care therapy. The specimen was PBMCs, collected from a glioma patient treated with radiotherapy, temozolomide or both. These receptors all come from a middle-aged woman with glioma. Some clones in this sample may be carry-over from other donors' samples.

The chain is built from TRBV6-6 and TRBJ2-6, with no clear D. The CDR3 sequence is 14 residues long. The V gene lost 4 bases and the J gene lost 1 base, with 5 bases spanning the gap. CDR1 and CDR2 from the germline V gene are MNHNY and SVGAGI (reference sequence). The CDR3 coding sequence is TGTGCCAGCAGTTCTCAGTCTGGGGCCAACGTCCTGACTTTC. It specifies CASSSQSGANVLTF.

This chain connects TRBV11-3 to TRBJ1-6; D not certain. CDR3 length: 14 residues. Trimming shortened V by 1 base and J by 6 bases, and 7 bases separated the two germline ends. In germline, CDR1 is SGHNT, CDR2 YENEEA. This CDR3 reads CASSLVSSNSPLHF. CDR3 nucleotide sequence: TGTGCCAGCAGCTTAGTATCATCTAATTCACCCCTCCACTTT.

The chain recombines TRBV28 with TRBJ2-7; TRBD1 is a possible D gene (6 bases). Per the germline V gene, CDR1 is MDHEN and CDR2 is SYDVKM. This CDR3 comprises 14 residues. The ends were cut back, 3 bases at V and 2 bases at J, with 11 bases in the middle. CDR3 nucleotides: TGTGCCAGCAGTTTCCACAGGGTTACCTACGAGCAGTACTTC. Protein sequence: CASSFHRVTYEQYF.

As DNA, the CDR3 is TGCGCCAGCAGCTTGGTGGCATCTGAAAAACTGTTTTTT. It yields the protein CASSLVASEKLFF. The rearrangement uses TRBV5-1 and TRBJ1-4; D unresolved. Germline V lookup: CDR1 SGHRS, CDR2 YFSETQ. CDR3 length equals 13 residues. V was shortened by 0 bases and J by 7 bases, with 7 bases between the two germline ends.

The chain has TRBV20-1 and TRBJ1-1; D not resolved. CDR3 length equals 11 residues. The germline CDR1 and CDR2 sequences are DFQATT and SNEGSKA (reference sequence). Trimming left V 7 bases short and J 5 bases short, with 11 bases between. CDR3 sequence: CSEVPGTEAFF. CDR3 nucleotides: TGCAGTGAAGTCCCTGGGACTGAAGCTTTCTTT.

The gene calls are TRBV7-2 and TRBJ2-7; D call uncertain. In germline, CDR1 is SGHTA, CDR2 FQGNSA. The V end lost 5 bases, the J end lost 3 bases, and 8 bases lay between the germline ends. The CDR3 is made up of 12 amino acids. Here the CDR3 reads CASSRRNYEQYF. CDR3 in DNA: TGTGCCAGCAGCCGAAGAAACTACGAGCAGTACTTC.

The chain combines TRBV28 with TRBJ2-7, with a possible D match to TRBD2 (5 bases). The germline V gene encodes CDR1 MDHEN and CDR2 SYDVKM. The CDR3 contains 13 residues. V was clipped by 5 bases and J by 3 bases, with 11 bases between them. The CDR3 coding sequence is TGTGCCAGCAGTCGTATGACTAACTACGAGCAGTACTTC. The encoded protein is CASSRMTNYEQYF.

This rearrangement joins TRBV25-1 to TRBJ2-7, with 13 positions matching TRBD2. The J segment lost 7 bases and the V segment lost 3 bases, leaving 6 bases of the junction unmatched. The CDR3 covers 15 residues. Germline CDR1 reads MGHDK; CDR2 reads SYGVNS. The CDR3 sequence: CASSDPGTSGIEQYF. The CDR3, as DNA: TGTGCCAGCAGTGATCCCGGGACTAGCGGGATTGAGCAGTACTTC.

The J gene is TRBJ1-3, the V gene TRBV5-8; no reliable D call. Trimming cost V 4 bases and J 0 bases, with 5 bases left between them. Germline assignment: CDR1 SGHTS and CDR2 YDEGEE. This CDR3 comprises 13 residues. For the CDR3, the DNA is TGTGCCAGCAGCCCGAACTCTGGAAACACCATATATTTT. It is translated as CASSPNSGNTIYF.

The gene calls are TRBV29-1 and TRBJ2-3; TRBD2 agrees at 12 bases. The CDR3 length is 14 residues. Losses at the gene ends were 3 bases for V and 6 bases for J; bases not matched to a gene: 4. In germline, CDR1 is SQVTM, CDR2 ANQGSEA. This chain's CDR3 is CSVDLAGGVDTQYF. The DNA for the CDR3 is TGCAGCGTTGATCTAGCGGGAGGGGTTGATACGCAGTATTTT.

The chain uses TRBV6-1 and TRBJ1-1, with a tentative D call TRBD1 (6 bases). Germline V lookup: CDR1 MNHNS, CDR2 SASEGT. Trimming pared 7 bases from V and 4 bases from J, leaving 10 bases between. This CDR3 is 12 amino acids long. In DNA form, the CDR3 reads TGTGCCAGCATCGAAGGGGGCACTGAAGCTTTCTTT. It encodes CASIEGGTEAFF.

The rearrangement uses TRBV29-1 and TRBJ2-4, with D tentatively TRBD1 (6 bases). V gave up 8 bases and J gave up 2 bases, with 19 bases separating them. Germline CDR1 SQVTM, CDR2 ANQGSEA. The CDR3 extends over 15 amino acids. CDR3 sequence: CSPNGQGMSKNIQYF. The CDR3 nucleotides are TGCAGCCCAAATGGGCAGGGGATGTCCAAAAACATTCAGTACTTC.

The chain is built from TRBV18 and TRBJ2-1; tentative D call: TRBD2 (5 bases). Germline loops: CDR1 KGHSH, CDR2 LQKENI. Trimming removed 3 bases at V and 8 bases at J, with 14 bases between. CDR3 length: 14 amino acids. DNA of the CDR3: TGTGCCAGCTCACCGGCGGGCCCCTGGTATGAGCAGTTCTTC. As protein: CASSPAGPWYEQFF.

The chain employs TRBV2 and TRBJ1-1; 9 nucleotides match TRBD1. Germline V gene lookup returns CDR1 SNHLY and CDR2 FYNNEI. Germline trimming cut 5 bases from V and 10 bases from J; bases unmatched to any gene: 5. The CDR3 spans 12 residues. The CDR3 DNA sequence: TGTGCCAGCAGTAGGATACAGGGGGCAGCTTTCTTT. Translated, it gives CASSRIQGAAFF.

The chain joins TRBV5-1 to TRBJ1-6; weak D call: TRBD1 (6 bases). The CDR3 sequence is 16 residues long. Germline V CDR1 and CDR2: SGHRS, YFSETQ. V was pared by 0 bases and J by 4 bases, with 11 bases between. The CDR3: CASSLGGALYNSPLHF. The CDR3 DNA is TGCGCCAGCAGCTTGGGGGGGGCACTATATAATTCACCCCTCCACTTT.

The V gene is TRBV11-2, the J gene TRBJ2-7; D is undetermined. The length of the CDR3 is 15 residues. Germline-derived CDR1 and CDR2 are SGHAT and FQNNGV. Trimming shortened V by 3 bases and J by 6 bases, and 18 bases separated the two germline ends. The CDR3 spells CASSLGRPNWGEQYF. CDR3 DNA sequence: TGTGCCAGCAGCTTGGGTCGGCCGAACTGGGGCGAGCAGTACTTC. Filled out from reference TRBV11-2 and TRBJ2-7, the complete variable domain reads EAGVAQSPRYKIIEKRQSVAFWCNPISGHATLYWYQQILGQGPKLLIQFQNNGVVDDSQLPKDRFSAERLKGVDSTLKIQPAKLEDSAVYLCASSLGRPNWGEQYFGPGTRLTVT.

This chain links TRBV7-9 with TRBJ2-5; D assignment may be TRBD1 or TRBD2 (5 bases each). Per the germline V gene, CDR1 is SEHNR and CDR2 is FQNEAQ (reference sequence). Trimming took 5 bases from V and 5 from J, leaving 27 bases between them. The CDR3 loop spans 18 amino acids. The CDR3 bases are TGTGCCAGCAGCCCCATCCTCCGGGACCCCACGGCGTTGGAGACCCAGTACTTC. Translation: CASSPILRDPTALETQYF.

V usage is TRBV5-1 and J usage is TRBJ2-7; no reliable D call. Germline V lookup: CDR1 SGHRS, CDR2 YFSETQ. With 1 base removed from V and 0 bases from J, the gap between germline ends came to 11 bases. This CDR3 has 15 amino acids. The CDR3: CASSLTGLNSYEQYF. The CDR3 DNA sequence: TGCGCCAGCAGCTTGACTGGGTTAAACTCCTACGAGCAGTACTTC.

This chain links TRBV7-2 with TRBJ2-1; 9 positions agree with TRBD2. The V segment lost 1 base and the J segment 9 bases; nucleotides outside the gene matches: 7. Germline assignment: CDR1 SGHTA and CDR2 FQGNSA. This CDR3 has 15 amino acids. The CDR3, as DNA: TGTGCCAGCAGCTTAGTTGCGGGAGGGCCGGGTGAGCAGTTCTTC. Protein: CASSLVAGGPGEQFF.

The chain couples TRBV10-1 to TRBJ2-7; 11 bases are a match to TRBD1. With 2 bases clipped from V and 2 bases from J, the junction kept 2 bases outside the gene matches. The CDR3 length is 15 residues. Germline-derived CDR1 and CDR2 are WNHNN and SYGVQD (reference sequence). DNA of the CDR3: TGCGCCAGCAGTGAGGGGGGACAGGGGGCCTACGAGCAGTACTTC. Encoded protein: CASSEGGQGAYEQYF.

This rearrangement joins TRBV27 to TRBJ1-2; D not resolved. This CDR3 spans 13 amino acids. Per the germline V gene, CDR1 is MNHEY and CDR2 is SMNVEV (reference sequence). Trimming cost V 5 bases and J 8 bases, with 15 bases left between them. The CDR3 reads CASSPGPSGGYTF. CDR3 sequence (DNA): TGTGCCAGCAGTCCGGGCCCCTCCGGGGGCTACACCTTC.

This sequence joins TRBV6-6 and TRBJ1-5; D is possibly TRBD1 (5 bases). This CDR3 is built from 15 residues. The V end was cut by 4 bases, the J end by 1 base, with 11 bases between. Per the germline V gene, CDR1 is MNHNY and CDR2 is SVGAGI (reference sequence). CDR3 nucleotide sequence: TGTGCCAGCAGTTTCCAGGGAGGGAGCAATCAGCCCCAGCATTTT. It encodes CASSFQGGSNQPQHF.

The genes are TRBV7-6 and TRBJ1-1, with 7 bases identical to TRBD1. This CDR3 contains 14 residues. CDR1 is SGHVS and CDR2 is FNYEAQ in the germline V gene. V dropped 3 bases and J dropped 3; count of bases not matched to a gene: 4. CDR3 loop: CASSLSRGYTEAFF. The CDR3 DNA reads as TGTGCCAGCAGCTTGAGCAGGGGGTACACTGAAGCTTTCTTT.